The 22 T cell receptor beta chains below were found in one sample sequenced in a study of identical twins. TCRdb re-derived calls from the 5' RACE reads in MiXCR, one entry per CDR3 protein. The sample comprises 550,000 to 800,000 distinct CDR3 sequences, less than 9% of which are singletons, and roughly 1.5% rests with the top ten. This same sample was also taken into another study, of yellow fever vaccine responses in identical twins.

Specimen: PBMCs. These receptors all come from a woman aged 18-29 years in good health.

This sequence joins TRBV19 and TRBJ1-5; TRBD1 matches at 12 bases. The trim removed 0 bases at V and 5 bases at J, leaving 5 bases unmatched. This CDR3 region has 17 residues. Germline values: CDR1 LNHDA, CDR2 SQIVND (reference sequence). The CDR3 DNA follows: TGTGCCAGTAGTATAGATATGGGGACAGGGGGCTATCAGCCCCAGCATTTT. Its protein product is CASSIDMGTGGYQPQHF.

This clonotype was found a few times. The CDR3 coding sequence is TGTGCCAGCAGCCCGATACCGGGACAGGGTCCCTACAATGAGCAGTTCTTC. Its translation is CASSPIPGQGPYNEQFF. The chain is built from TRBV3-1 and TRBJ2-1; 9 nucleotides align to TRBD1. Germline V gene sequence: CDR1 LGHDT, CDR2 YNNKEL (reference sequence). The CDR3 is made up of 17 amino acids. V was clipped by 4 bases and J by 2 bases; unmatched bases: 9.

This clonotype was observed many times. The rearrangement links TRBV12-3 or TRBV12-4 to TRBJ2-7, with unresolved D. Trimming removed 3 bases from V and 4 bases from J, with 7 bases in between. The CDR3 is 12 amino acids. CDR3 protein: CASSFGEYEQYF. The CDR3 bases are TGTGCCAGCAGTTTTGGGGAATACGAGCAGTACTTC.

This clonotype was seen a few times. The chain carries TRBV20-1 and TRBJ1-2; 7 positions agree with TRBD1. Germline V gives CDR1 DFQATT, CDR2 SNEGSKA (reference sequence). This CDR3 spans 15 amino acids. Trimming took 0 bases from V and 1 from J; bases not matched to a gene: 5. The CDR3 loop is CSARDPTGINYGYTF. The DNA for the CDR3 is TGCAGTGCTAGAGACCCGACAGGGATTAACTATGGCTACACCTTC.

A few counts support this clonotype. This chain connects TRBV6-6 to TRBJ2-3; unclear D gene. The V gene's germline CDR1 is MNHNY and CDR2 SVGAGI (reference sequence). Trimming took 8 bases from V and 1 from J, leaving 10 bases between them. The CDR3 totals 13 residues. The CDR3 region has the DNA TGTGCCAGCTCTTCCATGGGCACAGATACGCAGTATTTT. Protein sequence: CASSSMGTDTQYF.

This clonotype turned up a few times. The CDR3 region is CASSLVGGGSQETQYF. In DNA, the CDR3 is TGTGCCAGCAGCTTAGTTGGAGGGGGGAGCCAAGAGACCCAGTACTTC. J is TRBJ2-5 and V is TRBV11-2; D tentatively fits TRBD1 or TRBD2 (6 bases each). The CDR3 has 16 residues. V was cut by 1 base and J by 1 base, with 13 bases left in between. Germline-derived CDR1 and CDR2 are SGHAT and FQNNGV.

This clonotype was detected ten times or more. The chain links TRBV4-1 to TRBJ1-1; weak D call: TRBD1 (5 bases). Trimming stripped 6 bases from V and 0 bases from J, with 11 bases between. The CDR3 sequence is 14 residues long. CDR1 and CDR2 (germline): MGHRA, YSYEKL. CDR3 region: CASRGLLLNTEAFF. The CDR3 coding sequence is TGCGCCAGCAGGGGGCTACTACTGAACACTGAAGCTTTCTTT.

The chain carries TRBV11-2 and TRBJ2-2, with D possibly being TRBD2 (5 bases). With 1 base removed from V and 4 bases from J, the gap between germline ends came to 10 bases. This CDR3 region has 15 residues. Germline CDR1 is SGHAT and CDR2 is FQNNGV. Here the CDR3 DNA reads TGTGCCAGCAGCTTAGGGCAGGCGGGCACCGGGGAGCTGTTTTTT. It specifies CASSLGQAGTGELFF.

This clonotype was recorded many times. The chain joins TRBV5-1 to TRBJ1-1; D remains ambiguous. Germline V CDR1 and CDR2: SGHRS, YFSETQ. Deletions cut 1 base from V and 4 bases from J, with 11 bases between. CDR3 size: 14 residues. CDR3 nucleotides: TGCGCCAGCAGCTTGTTGCCTAAAGGCACTGAAGCTTTCTTT. Translation gives CASSLLPKGTEAFF. Based on the CDR3 plus reference TRBV5-1 and TRBJ1-1, the full variable domain is KAGVTQTPRYLIKTRGQQVTLSCSPISGHRSVSWYQQTPGQGLQFLFEYFSETQRNKGNFPGRFSGRQFSNSRSEMNVSTLELGDSALYLCASSLLPKGTEAFFGQGTRLTVV.

The chain links TRBV5-1 to TRBJ2-1, with 13 bases lining up with TRBD2. This CDR3 spans 16 amino acids. CDR1 is SGHRS and CDR2 is YFSETQ in the germline V gene. The trim removed 2 bases at V and 8 bases at J, leaving 7 bases unmatched. CDR3 region: CASSLILAGGPDEQFF. CDR3 DNA: TGCGCCAGCAGCTTAATACTAGCGGGAGGGCCAGATGAGCAGTTCTTC.

This clonotype was recorded at least ten times. The CDR3 bases are TGTGCCAGCAGACCGATAAGGGGACTAGCGGACAATGAGCAGTTCTTC. It encodes CASRPIRGLADNEQFF. This chain uses TRBV27 with TRBJ2-1; 11 nucleotides line up with TRBD2. J gave up 5 bases and V 6 bases, and 9 bases lay outside the gene matches. CDR1 MNHEY and CDR2 SMNVEV come from the germline V gene (reference sequence). This CDR3 has 16 residues.

This clonotype was detected many times. The CDR3 reads CASTVTEGSAYGYTF. CDR3 DNA: TGTGCCAGCACCGTAACCGAGGGTAGTGCATATGGCTACACCTTC. V and J are TRBV7-9 and TRBJ1-2, with no clear D. This CDR3 contains 15 residues. Germline-derived CDR1 and CDR2 are SEHNR and FQNEAQ (reference sequence). V lost 7 bases, J lost 5 bases, and 20 bases lay in between. Combining the CDR3 with reference TRBV7-9 and TRBJ1-2 gives the whole variable domain DTGVSQNPRHKITKRGQNVTFRCDPISEHNRLYWYRQTLGQGPEFLTYFQNEAQLEKSRLLSDRFSAERPKGSFSTLEIQRTEQGDSAMYLCASTVTEGSAYGYTFGSGTRLTVV.

This clonotype was counted between two and nine times. The chain joins TRBV7-2 to TRBJ2-3; no firm D call. The V and J ends lost 6 bases and 6 bases respectively, with 10 bases between them. The CDR3 has 12 amino acids. CDR1 is SGHTA and CDR2 is FQGNSA in the germline V gene. CDR3 residues: CASRKSRDTQYF. In DNA form, the CDR3 reads TGTGCCAGCAGAAAGAGTCGTGATACGCAGTATTTT.

A few counts support this clonotype. This chain uses TRBV19 with TRBJ1-1; perhaps TRBD1 as D (6 bases). Trimming took 7 bases from V and 4 from J, leaving 16 bases between them. Looked up from germline, CDR1 is LNHDA and CDR2 is SQIVND (reference sequence). The CDR3 covers 14 residues. Written as DNA, the CDR3 is TGTGCCAGTACCTTGAGGGGGATAGGCACTGAAGCTTTCTTT. It codes for CASTLRGIGTEAFF.

The V and J genes are TRBV7-2 and TRBJ2-5, with TRBD1 matching 7 bases. This CDR3 comprises 14 residues. Germline CDR1 reads SGHTA; CDR2 reads FQGNSA. After removal of 4 bases from V and 7 bases from J, the junction contained 9 bases not matched to a gene. The CDR3 nucleotides read TGTGCCAGCAGCTATGACAGGGCCCTAGGGACCCAGTACTTC. This translates into CASSYDRALGTQYF.

The rearrangement links TRBV7-9 to TRBJ2-7; 7 nucleotides line up with TRBD1. The junction had 8 bases not matched to a gene; V was cut back by 9 bases and J by 0 bases. This CDR3 has 14 residues. Germline assignment: CDR1 SEHNR and CDR2 FQNEAQ (reference sequence). The CDR3 loop reads CARGDSSTSYEQYV. The DNA for the CDR3 is TGTGCCAGGGGGGACAGTAGTACCTCCTACGAGCAGTACGTC.

J is TRBJ2-3 and V is TRBV20-1; D remains ambiguous. The ends were cut back, 6 bases at V and 2 bases at J, with 9 bases in the middle. This CDR3 comprises 12 residues. The germline CDR1 and CDR2 sequences are DFQATT and SNEGSKA (reference sequence). The CDR3 spells CSAPQSTDTQYF. The CDR3 DNA reads TGCAGTGCGCCCCAATCCACAGATACGCAGTATTTT.

This clonotype has more than one count but fewer than ten. This chain connects TRBV6-1 to TRBJ2-7; TRBD1 matches at 8 bases. The CDR3 covers 14 residues. Looked up from germline, CDR1 is MNHNS and CDR2 is SASEGT. The V segment lost 5 bases and the J segment 4 bases; nucleotides outside the gene matches: 7. CDR3 nucleotides: TGTGCCAGCAGTCAGGACAGGGCTGGATACGAGCAGTACGTC. Translating it yields CASSQDRAGYEQYV.

This clonotype appeared many times. The chain couples TRBV4-1 to TRBJ1-1; perhaps TRBD1 as D (5 bases). CDR3 size: 15 residues. V was trimmed by 0 bases and J by 7 bases, leaving 15 bases between them. CDR1 MGHRA and CDR2 YSYEKL come from the germline V gene. The CDR3 protein is CASSQDGSGPHEAFF. The CDR3 DNA is TGCGCCAGCAGCCAAGACGGCTCAGGGCCTCATGAAGCTTTCTTT.

The chain combines TRBV12-3 or TRBV12-4 with TRBJ2-3; TRBD2 agrees at 11 bases. CDR3 length equals 15 residues. The V and J ends lost 10 bases and 4 bases, in that order; junction bases with no gene match: 10. Written as DNA, the CDR3 is TGTGCCATCTCTGTAGCGGGGGGGCCCTCAGATACGCAGTATTTT. Translated: CAISVAGGPSDTQYF.

This clonotype was counted only a few times. This sequence joins TRBV12-3 or TRBV12-4 and TRBJ2-1; D gene ambiguous. The CDR3 extends over 15 amino acids. V shed 6 bases and J shed 7 bases, with 19 bases lying between them. The CDR3 bases are TGTGCCAGCAGGGTTCTTTTGGGCAGCCTGAATGAGCAGTTCTTC. As protein: CASRVLLGSLNEQFF.

This clonotype was observed at least ten times. This chain uses TRBV12-3 or TRBV12-4 with TRBJ1-1, with unresolved D. This CDR3 contains 14 residues. The V gene lost 8 bases and the J gene lost 1 base, with 14 bases spanning the gap. The CDR3 DNA reads as TGTGCCAGCCGTTCTCGGGCGGCGAACACTGAAGCTTTCTTT. Translating gives CASRSRAANTEAFF.